This T cell receptor (beta chain) was retrieved from a study of persistence of HIV-infected CD4 T cells (dated by TCRdb to 2020 to 2021). Describing the broader study: The study isolated CMV- and HIV-1 Gag-responding CD4+ T cells from ART-treated individuals to examine antigen-driven clonal expansion of HIV-1-infected cells. Suppressive ART had been received by participants for a median of around eight years. Peripheral blood samples of up to about 200 mL were collected at multiple time points, except for a couple of participants, who underwent leukapheresis at a single time point. TCRbeta sequencing assessed the clonality of all cells in each sorted population, while proviral sequencing assessed the clonality of infected cells. Cross-participant TCR cluster analysis included roughly 8 participants for CMV and six or seven participants for Gag.

The treatment or condition tag for this specimen amounts to: suppressive antiretroviral therapy. Lysates of CMV-infected fibroblasts were used at about 10 ug/mL for cell stimulation. Memory populations depleted of antigen-responding cells were obtained by sorting nonresponding CD40L-negative CD69-negative CD45RO-high memory CD4+ T cells. HIV-1-infected adults in whom suppressive ART had been started during chronic infection were enrolled as participants. For at least 4 years, the participants' plasma HIV-1 RNA had been undetectable, below 50 copies/mL. To be included, a participant needed positive CMV serology and a CD4+ T cell count above 400 cells/uL. Before stimulation, PBMCs were isolated using density centrifugation and then depleted of CD8+ T cells. For roughly 17 hours, CD8-depleted PBMCs were stimulated with anti-CD28/CD49d costimulation, a CD40-blocking antibody, and enfuvirtide, which was added to prevent new infections. Sorting was done on either a Beckman Coulter MoFlo Legacy or an XDP sorter, and propidium iodide was used to exclude dead cells. The QIAamp DNA Mini Kit was used for genomic DNA extraction from samples above one million cells, and the Quick-DNA Microprep Kit was used otherwise.

The cysteine opens and the phenylalanine closes a CDR3 of 12 amino acids. The kept DNA is CDR3 alone, 36 bases in frame from the first base. Via the germline V gene, CDR1 is SNHLY and CDR2 FYNNEI. V is shortened by 8 bases, J by 7 bases, and the region joining them spans 15 bases. The immunoSEQ hsTCRB assay version 4 in survey mode was used to sequence TCRbeta repertoires from genomic DNA. For TCRbeta sequencing, genomic DNA was diluted to 10 ng/uL, and up to roughly 1 ug was used per sample. Per the authors' processing: ImmunoSeq Analyzer 3.0 was used for analysis of TCRbeta data, and diversity was computed on productive nucleotide rearrangements. Lower-bound TCR diversity was estimated with the improved Chao index, and clonality with the Gini coefficient using the Immunarch R package. Nucleotide rearrangements that differed but encoded the same CDR3beta amino acid sequence were counted as separate clonotypes. TCRbeta sequences significantly enriched in antigen-responding cells relative to anti-CD3/anti-CD28-activated cells were identified by differential abundance analysis. GLIPH2 grouped TCRs by predicted peptide-MHC specificity, both within each participant and across combined participant data sets. The table comes from immuneACCESS by way of TCRdb, which keeps in-frame sequences with V and J called. Part of the clones is missing from these tables; in studies checked, under half for an unresolved V gene and the rest for unknown reasons. V, J and clone size derive from that table, while D and trimming were established from the DNA sequence. The table for this sample lists fewer than 40,000 clones; roughly four fifths of them were counted only once. The ten largest clones represent 0.8% to 0.9% of the sample.

For this clone: This receptor's antigen is unknown. Base quality data are lacking; no much larger clone is found one base away.

Overall study outcomes, separate from this receptor: Significantly lower TCRbeta richness was observed in CMV- and Gag-responding cells than in anti-CD3/anti-CD28-responding cells, and higher oligoclonality was observed in CMV-responding cells than in CD3/CD28-stimulated and Gag-responding cells. Antigen-responding cells were enriched for expanded CDR3beta sequences that were degenerate, which suggests that CD4+ responses to CMV and Gag underwent convergent selection. Bulk TCR analyses could not be restricted to the rare CMV-responding cells that actually carried HIV-1 proviruses. Within the same sorted populations, TCR oligoclonality correlated with proviral oligoclonality. Only a small number of individuals took part in the study, and the range of antigens tested was limited.

This TCR was sampled from an adult man with HIV who was CMV-seropositive. The V and J genes are TRBV2 and TRBJ2-7, and TRBD1 may be the D gene, going by 6 matching bases. The source was CD4+ T cells sorted from PBMCs after approximately 18-hour stimulation, collected from a patient who received antiretroviral therapy. The label giving this sample's cell subset or site can be read as: CD40L-CD69- CD45RO-high memory CD4 T cells not responding to CMV lysate. The sequenced DNA is TGTGCCAGCCAGGGACAACCTAGGGAGCAGTACTTC. Translated, this is CASQGQPREQYF.